This T cell receptor (beta chain) was profiled in a study of cytomegalovirus exposure and HLA in healthy donors (dated by TCRdb to 2017 to 2019). Background on the whole study: In an earlier analysis of 450 to 750 of the donors, 276 Gb of sequence data and approximately 120 million unique TCR beta sequences from about 190 million T cells were reported. Approximately 330 gigabases of sequencing data and around 85 million unique TCR sequences made up an early release that covered approximately 700 HLA-typed donors. Of the approximately 400 genotyped donors, less than 90% were placed in the genetic ancestry cluster associated with self-reported Caucasian donors. The study aimed to test whether cataloging public T cell receptors could reveal signatures of past pathogen exposure. The T cell repertoires of several hundred subjects were profiled by immunosequencing and related to cytomegalovirus serostatus. Along with the approximately 620-subject first cohort, a separate validation cohort of over a hundred different subjects was used. High-throughput TCR immunosequencing, statistical association of individual TCRs with disease status, and machine learning were combined to predict cytomegalovirus infection status. A later analysis re-examined previously published TCR beta repertoires from around 670 donors and added high-resolution HLA genotyping to investigate patterns of TCR occurrence. Rather than using new phenotypic data, the later analysis identified candidate immune exposures from TCR beta sequences and from how often those sequences occurred across donors. An earlier analysis of approximately 500 of the donors applied high-throughput TCR beta sequencing to assess whether each TCR beta V gene segment acted as functional or pseudogenic. Donor age, sex, ethnicity and CMV serostatus were compiled alongside the repertoire data. In a later genetic analysis, genome-wide SNP genotypes for about 55% of the roughly 700 donors were used, and that subset was treated as a discovery cohort. All discovery cohort repertoires had been generated on a single sequencing platform. Both class I and class II loci were covered by HLA typing, at four-digit resolution. The number of donors typed differed by locus, with 629-630 for A, B, C, DRB1 and DQB1, roughly 520 for DQA1, about 610 for DPA1, and around 450 for DPB1. Roughly 5 DR-DQ haplotypes were treated as single units for association and clustering because of strong linkage in the cohort. Across around 400 genotyped donors of the cohort, an average of approximately 240,000 unique TCR beta nucleotide sequences per donor were sequenced, and roughly a sixth of those sequences were non-productive. Overall results and qualifications from the work: A further reported finding was that TCR beta sequences accurately predicted the HLA-A and HLA-B alleles for most subjects in the first cohort. Because HLA typing was unavailable for some donors at each locus, only the typed subset was used in association tests. Compared with the roughly 720-donor mean, donors in an Asian-associated ancestry cluster had fewer N-insertions in productive TCRs, according to a later genetic analysis. For the cohort, immune exposure information was limited to CMV serostatus. In a later analysis, the rate of TCR association differed among HLA loci, with DRB1 alleles having the most associated TCRs and HLA-C alleles having the fewest. In this cohort, only TCR beta chains were sequenced, and detectable features were limited by the absence of alpha or paired-chain data. In an earlier analysis of some 540 of the donors, most TCR beta V segments appeared in productive rearrangements about 87% or about 30% of the time, broadly matching IMGT annotations. V-gene and J-gene trimming of TCR beta chains was associated with a missense DCLRE1C variant in a later genetic analysis, and the association was replicated in an independent cohort. Correlated functional status among segregating V segments might reflect linkage disequilibrium, but an unknown experimental factor could not be ruled out. Compared with equally common non-associated chains, HLA-associated TCR beta chains in a later analysis were more clonally expanded and had lower generation probabilities. A few of the identified cytomegalovirus-associated TCR beta chains were confirmed in vitro to be specific for cytomegalovirus antigens. While some public TCRs were present in many individuals, most TCR sequences turned up only very rarely across donors. When HLA alleles, especially DR and DQ, strongly co-occurred, attributing TCR associations to individual alleles was difficult. In both the original and validation cohorts, the classifier was reported to diagnose cytomegalovirus status with high specificity and sensitivity. The authors suggested that the approach could potentially be generalized to other disease states and immunological phenotypes. Some IMGT-functional V segments, including TRBV6-2 and TRBV6-3, could not be distinguished by the 87-base-pair reads and were therefore excluded. The presence/absence analyses assumed that sequencing depth was roughly uniform across donors, and that assumption may not be true. A later analysis found that most CMV-associated TCR beta chains appeared HLA-restricted, with HLA associations seemingly driven largely by CMV exposure. A group of highly shared sequence variants was considered likely to be a technical artifact of the sequencing pipeline. In a later analysis, some 18,000 TCR beta sequences were associated with specific HLA alleles at a false discovery rate of 0.05. A total of 150 to 200 TCR beta chains were listed by the study as associated with cytomegalovirus. Because counts were too low, more than 15 rarely observed V segments, including chromosome 9 orphons, were excluded from the earlier analysis of a few hundred of the donors. Several of the top co-occurrence clusters appeared to be linked to parvovirus B19, influenza, CMV and Epstein-Barr virus, according to a later analysis.

The cohort was made up of 500 to 850 healthy bone marrow donors. All cohort members were sampled while nominally healthy, although unrecorded immune exposures were likely present. The donor was CMV seropositive and belonged to the group of more than 250 seropositive cohort members. A peripheral blood sample was provided by each donor, and peripheral blood mononuclear cells were used for TCR beta sequencing. The Qiagen DNeasy Blood Extraction Kit was used to extract genomic DNA from the blood cell samples. To note about this clone: This clone's antigen is unknown. No per-base quality is available; no much larger clone lies one base away.

At the junction V is shortened by 3 bases and J by 13 bases, with 16 bases in between. Including cysteine and phenylalanine, the CDR3 has 14 amino acids. The retained sequence is limited to the CDR3, 42 bases, with the frame set at the first base. Looking up the germline V gene yields CDR1 SNHLY and CDR2 FYNNEI. Receptors were amplified or captured by the immunoSEQ multiplex PCR assay. A mixture of 60 forward primers for TCR Vbeta segments and 13 reverse primers for TCR Jbeta segments was used in the multiplex PCR. A multiplex PCR assay on genomic DNA amplified the CDR3 region of rearranged TCR beta genes. The Illumina HiSeq System was used to sequence the amplified TCR beta libraries as 87-base-pair reads. As for how the authors treated the data: In a later analysis, some 80 million unique TCR beta chains were counted across the roughly 610 repertoires, and roughly 10 million of these chains were shared by at least two donors. Raw reads were error-corrected and collapsed into unique sequences by a nearest-neighbor algorithm in which closely related sequences were merged to remove PCR and sequencing errors. Alignment of CDR3 sequences to IMGT reference sequences was used to assign V, D and J gene segments. Each retained sequence needed at least a six-nucleotide match to both a V gene segment and a J gene segment. Rearrangements were classified as productive when the CDR3 lacked stop codons and remained in frame with V and J, and all other rearrangements were classified as non-productive. Following IMGT convention, CDR3 was defined as the stretch from the second conserved V-encoded cysteine up to the conserved J-encoded phenylalanine. Sequences without an unambiguous match to a single V gene segment were excluded from the earlier analysis of approximately 560 of the donors. In an earlier analysis of more than 500 of the donors, a V segment was called functional when productive rearrangements were above 56.7%, and segregating when the standard deviation between donors exceeded 5%. A statistical classification framework was built to diagnose cytomegalovirus status from the catalog of TCR beta chain sequences. V and J gene assignment, in a later analysis, came from comparing TCR nucleotide sequences with IMGT/GENE-DB human TR gene sequences. A later analysis assigned CDR3 sequences and most-parsimonious VDJ recombination scenarios with the TCRdist pipeline. A later analysis defined each TCR beta chain by its CDR3 amino acid sequence plus V-gene family, and excluded reads lacking a unique V-gene family. In a later analysis, 450 to 600 highly shared, low-generation-probability nucleotide sequences were removed to address suspected cross-contamination and a sequencing artifact. For each public chain, a later analysis derived a clonal expansion index from normalized ranks of inferred template counts within each repertoire. A later analysis computed generation probabilities with a VDJ recombination model fitted to out-of-frame rearrangements, and checked the results against IGoR. In a later analysis, TCR-TCR, TCR-HLA and TCR-CMV co-occurrence was scored with hypergeometric tests, and a repertoire-size bias correction was applied to TCR pairs. To estimate false discovery rates, a later analysis permuted the HLA or CMV assignments 20 times. In a later analysis, co-occurring TCRs were grouped using DBSCAN, with TCRdist sequence similarity added in when clustering inside HLA-allele-positive subsets. For co-occurrence clustering, repertoires with fewer than 30,000 or more than 120,000 public chains were excluded, along with 4 to 6 repertoires with anomalous nucleotide sharing. As stored in TCRdb, this immuneACCESS dataset retains in-frame rearrangements with V and J assigned. A fraction of the clones does not appear; measured against another copy, unresolved V genes explain less than half of the discrepancy, and the remainder lacks a known reason. From that table come the V and J calls and clone size; the DNA was used to work out D and trimming. This sample comprises about 120,000 clones, around 74% of them detected only once. The ten most abundant clones make up 30% of the sample.

The chain joins TRBV2 to TRBJ2-6; TRBD2 could be the D gene, as 6 bases match. The sequence derives from a man aged 55 to 70 in good health and CMV-seropositive. Sequenced input: PBMCs. CDR3 protein: CASSERGPGRVLTF. The base sequence is TGTGCCAGCAGTGAGCGGGGTCCCGGGCGGGTCCTGACTTTC.